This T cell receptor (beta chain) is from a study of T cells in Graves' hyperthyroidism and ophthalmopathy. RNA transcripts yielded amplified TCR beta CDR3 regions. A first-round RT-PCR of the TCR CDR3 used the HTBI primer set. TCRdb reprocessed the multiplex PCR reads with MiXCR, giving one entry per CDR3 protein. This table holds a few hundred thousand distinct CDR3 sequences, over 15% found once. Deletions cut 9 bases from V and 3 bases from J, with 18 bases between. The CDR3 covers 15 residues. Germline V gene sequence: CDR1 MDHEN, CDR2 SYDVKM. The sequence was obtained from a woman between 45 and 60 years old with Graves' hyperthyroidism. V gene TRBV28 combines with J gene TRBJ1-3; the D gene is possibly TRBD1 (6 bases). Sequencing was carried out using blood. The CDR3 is CASNNSGTNGNTIYF. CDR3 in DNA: TGTGCCAGTAACAACTCCGGGACAAATGGAAACACCATATATTTT.